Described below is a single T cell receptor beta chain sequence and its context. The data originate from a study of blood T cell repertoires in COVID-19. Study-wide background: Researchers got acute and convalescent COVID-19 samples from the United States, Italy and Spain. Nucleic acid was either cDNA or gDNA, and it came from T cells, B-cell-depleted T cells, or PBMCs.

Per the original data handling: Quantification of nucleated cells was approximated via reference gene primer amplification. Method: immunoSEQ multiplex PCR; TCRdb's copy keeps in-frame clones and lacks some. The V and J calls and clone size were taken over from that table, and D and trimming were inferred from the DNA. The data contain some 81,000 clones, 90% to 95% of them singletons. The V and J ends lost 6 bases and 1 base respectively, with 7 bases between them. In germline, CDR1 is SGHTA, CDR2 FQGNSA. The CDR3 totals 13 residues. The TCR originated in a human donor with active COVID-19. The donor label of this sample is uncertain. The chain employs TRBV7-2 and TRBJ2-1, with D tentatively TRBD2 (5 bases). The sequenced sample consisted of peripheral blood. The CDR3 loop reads CASRSGSYNEQFF. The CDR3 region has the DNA TGTGCCAGCAGATCGGGATCCTACAATGAGCAGTTCTTC. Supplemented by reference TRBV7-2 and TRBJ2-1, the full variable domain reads GAGVSQSPSNKVTEKGKDVELRCDPISGHTALYWYRQSLGQGLEFLIYFQGNSAPDKSGLPSDRFSAERTGGSVSTLTIQRTQQEDSAVYLCASRSGSYNEQFFGPGTRLTVL.